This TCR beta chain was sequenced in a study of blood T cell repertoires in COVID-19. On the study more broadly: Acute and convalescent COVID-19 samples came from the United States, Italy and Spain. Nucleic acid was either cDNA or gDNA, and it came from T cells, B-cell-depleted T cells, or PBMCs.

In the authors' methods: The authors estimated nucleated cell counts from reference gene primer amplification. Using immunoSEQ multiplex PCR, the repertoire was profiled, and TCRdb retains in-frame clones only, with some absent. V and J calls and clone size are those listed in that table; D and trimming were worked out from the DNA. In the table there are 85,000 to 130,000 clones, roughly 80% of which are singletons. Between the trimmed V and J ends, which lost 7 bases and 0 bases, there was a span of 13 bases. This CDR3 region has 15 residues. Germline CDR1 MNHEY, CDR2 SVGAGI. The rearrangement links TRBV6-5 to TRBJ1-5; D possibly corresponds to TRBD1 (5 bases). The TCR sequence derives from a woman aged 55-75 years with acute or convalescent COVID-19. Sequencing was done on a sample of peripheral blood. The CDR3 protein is CASNIDRYSNQPQHF. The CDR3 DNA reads TGTGCCAGCAATATAGACAGATATAGCAATCAGCCCCAGCATTTT.